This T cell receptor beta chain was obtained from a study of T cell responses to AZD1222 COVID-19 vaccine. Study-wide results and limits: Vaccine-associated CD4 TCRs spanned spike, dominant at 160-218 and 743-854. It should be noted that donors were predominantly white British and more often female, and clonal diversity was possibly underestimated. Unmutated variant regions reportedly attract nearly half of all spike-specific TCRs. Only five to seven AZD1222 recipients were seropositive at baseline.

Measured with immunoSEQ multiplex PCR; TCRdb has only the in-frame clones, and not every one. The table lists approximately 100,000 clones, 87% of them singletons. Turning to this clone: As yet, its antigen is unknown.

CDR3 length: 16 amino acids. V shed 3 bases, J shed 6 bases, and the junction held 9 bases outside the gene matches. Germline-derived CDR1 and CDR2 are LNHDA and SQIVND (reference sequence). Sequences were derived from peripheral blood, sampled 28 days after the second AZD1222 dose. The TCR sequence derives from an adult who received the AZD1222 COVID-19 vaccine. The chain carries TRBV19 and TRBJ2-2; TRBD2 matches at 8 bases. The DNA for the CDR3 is TGTGCCAGTAGTATTGGGGGACTAGAGTACGCCGGGGAGCTGTTTTTT. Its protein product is CASSIGGLEYAGELFF.